The sequence of this TCR beta chain was determined in a study of shared clonotypes between healthy human individuals (dated by TCRdb to between 2020 and 2021). The study in broad terms: The cohort comprised two women and a few men aged 18 to 49 years. To estimate repertoire size and how much clonotypes are shared between individuals, the study performed deep sequencing of blood TCR repertoires from five healthy adults. Per donor, leukapheresis produced somewhere between about 0.94 and 10 billion PBMCs. For each donor, CD4 naive and CD4 memory were each given three plates, CD8 naive was given two plates, and CD8 memory was given one plate. Different laboratories and diverse techniques were used to prepare libraries and sequence TCR repertoires, to increase sequencing depth and limit assay-specific biases. Broader findings and caveats from the paper: Incomplete sequencing was indicated by rarefaction of sorted-subset datasets, despite the large sequencing depth. Pairwise subsampling indicated that sequencing depth was expected to affect the degree of clonotype sharing among donors. The genetic and exposure-history diversity represented was limited by the small number of donors. Higher generation probabilities were observed for clonotypes shared by all four sorted-subset donors than for non-shared clonotypes. When a few donors were compared, the shared fraction of clonotypes was around 5.1% for naive CD4, approximately 3.5% for naive CD8, 2% to 2.5% for memory CD4, and less than 0.5% for memory CD8. Sampling was restricted to blood, and TCR repertoires in tissue are likely to differ from TCR repertoires in blood. Estimated clonotype richness was generally larger for naive than for memory subsets.

The donors were healthy, HIV-negative adults with no recently reported acute infections or vaccinations. Only Caucasian adults living in Nashville, Tennessee, USA were represented among the donors. Magnetic negative selection was used to enrich CD4+ T cells, after which naive cells were positively selected on CD45RA and the negative fraction became the memory subset. Blood was collected by leukapheresis, and PBMCs were isolated by Ficoll-Histopaque density gradient centrifugation and then cryopreserved in liquid nitrogen vapor phase. Analytical flow cytometry was used to check the purity and quantity of every magnetically sorted T cell population. Genomic DNA was isolated from every sorted fraction and measured by UV absorbance on a Nanodrop 2000c. About this clone itself: The antigen it recognizes is unknown. No quality values exist for individual bases; no much larger clone is one base distant. The sample holds other DNA sequences that translate to the same CDR3.

Trimming removed 0 bases from V and 2 bases from J, leaving 4 bases between the germline ends. The CDR3 holds 12 amino acids from the cysteine to the phenylalanine. Only the CDR3 DNA is retained, 36 bases long and in frame from the first base. According to the germline V gene (reference sequence), CDR1 reads GTSNPN and CDR2 reads SVGIG. Using the deep immunoSEQ assay, multiplex PCR amplified TCR CDR3 regions from genomic DNA. For each cell subset, the extracted genomic DNA was distributed evenly across all wells of several immunoSEQ 96-well plates, and each plate served as one replicate. For sorted subsets, each replicate PCR was loaded with roughly 190 ng genomic DNA, equivalent to 25,000 to 30,000 T cell genomes. Purified libraries were measured with a Qubit 3.0 fluorometer, size-checked on a Bioanalyzer 2100, and measured again with the KAPA Library Quantification kit. Every immunoSEQ 96-well plate was sequenced on a separate single-read 150-cycle Illumina NextSeq 550 flow cell. The source study handled its data this way. Because the immunoSEQ output held only junctional sequences and lacked quality scores, the filtering could not match the filtering applied to full-length reads. To assign V/J genes and CDR3, sequences were annotated using PyIR, a Python wrapper for IgBLAST v1.9, with IMGT germline references. Any read was removed if the V/J assignment was weak (E-value above 1e-6), the CDR3 was missing, or the read contained stop codons, out-of-frame junctions, or ambiguous translated residues. V3J clonotypes were defined by identical inferred V gene, J gene, and CDR3 amino acid sequence. Percentage overlap between repertoires was calculated by dividing the number of shared unique clonotypes by the size of the smaller repertoire. Richness of each repertoire was evaluated using RTK rarefaction, the Chao1 estimator, and Recon v2.1 estimates of unobserved clonotypes. Generation probabilities were computed with OLGA for all TCRbeta clonotypes obtained by the gDNA method from several donors. Entries here come from immuneACCESS through TCRdb and include only in-frame sequences with V and J called. Some clones fail to appear in such tables; in the studies checked, an unresolved V gene covers under half of the shortfall, and the cause of the remainder is unknown. V, J and clone size were drawn from that table, and D and trimming were deduced from the DNA. Recorded for this sample are 2 million to 3 million clones; approximately 93% of them occurred a single time. The ten biggest clones cover about 0.34% of the sample.

The specimen was naive CD4+ T cells from PBMCs. The cell subset or site label, as the study defines it: CD45RA+ positively selected. The chain was built from TRBV30 and TRBJ1-1; the D gene identity is not certain. This receptor was identified in a man aged 18 to 30 in good health. Some clones in this sample may be carry-over from other donors' samples. The CDR3 region has the sequence CAWSVGNTEAFF. The bases are TGTGCCTGGAGTGTTGGAAACACTGAAGCTTTCTTT.